Listed below are T cell receptor beta chains from one sample, sequenced in a study of CD8+ T cells in alopecia areata. Sequencing used immunoSEQ multiplex PCR; TCRdb keeps in-frame clones, though not all of them. The sample consists of 140,000 to 150,000 clones, roughly 62% of them appearing once. Sample: CD4+ T cells sorted from blood, taken at week 0. These receptor sequences come from a human donor with alopecia areata. Each CDR3 is given with its conserved first and last residue. D genes are given only for firm matches. Expanded clones get a size class; other rows say once, few or many, or leave the size out.

J	size	D	V	CDR3	DNA
TRBJ2-1	few	TRBD2	TRBV2	CASLIRTSGGNEQFF	TGTGCCAGTCTTATTCGGACTAGCGGGGGTAATGAGCAGTTCTTC
TRBJ1-5	NA	NA	TRBV30	CAWREDHRGNQPQHF	TGTGCCTGGAGGGAAGACCATAGGGGCAATCAGCCCCAGCATTTT
TRBJ2-7	NA	NA	TRBV18	CASSPSDQGTTEQYF	TGTGCCAGCTCTCCATCCGACCAAGGGACCACCGAGCAGTACTTC
TRBJ2-7	few	NA	TRBV29-1	CSTTYEQYF	TGCAGCACTACCTACGAGCAGTACTTC
TRBJ2-3	few	TRBD2	TRBV4-3	CASSQDLGERGGDTQYF	TGCGCCAGCAGCCAGGACCTCGGCGAGCGGGGTGGGGATACGCAGTATTTT
TRBJ2-5	NA	NA	TRBV29-1	CSVGDTPGETQYF	TGCAGCGTTGGGGACACCCCGGGGGAGACCCAGTACTTC
TRBJ1-1	NA	NA	TRBV29-1	CSASRGAGNTEAFF	TGCAGCGCCTCACGGGGGGCGGGGAACACTGAAGCTTTCTTT
TRBJ2-7	few	TRBD1	TRBV5-1	CASSFLGTASYEQYF	TGCGCCAGCAGCTTCCTGGGGACAGCTTCCTACGAGCAGTACTTC
TRBJ1-5	NA	NA	TRBV7-2	CASSLEEGAWGQPQHF	TGTGCCAGCAGCTTAGAGGAGGGTGCATGGGGTCAGCCCCAGCATTTT
TRBJ1-2	few	NA	TRBV29-1	CSASQSNYGYTF	TGCAGCGCCTCACAGTCTAACTATGGCTACACCTTC
TRBJ2-5	NA	NA	TRBV7-2	CASSLLGFREETQYF	TGTGCCAGCAGCTTATTAGGGTTCCGAGAAGAGACCCAGTACTTC
TRBJ2-5	NA	TRBD1	TRBV30	CAFTGGLETQYF	TGTGCCTTCACAGGGGGCTTAGAGACCCAGTACTTC
TRBJ1-1	NA	NA	TRBV11-2	CASSLERQYTEAFF	TGTGCCAGCAGCTTAGAGAGGCAGTACACTGAAGCTTTCTTT
TRBJ2-2	NA	NA	TRBV30	CAWSRGGTGELFF	TGTGCCTGGTCCAGGGGTGGCACCGGGGAGCTGTTTTTT
TRBJ2-3	NA	NA	TRBV6-6	CASSSGGLEPQIGQYF	TGTGCCAGCAGTTCCGGGGGTCTCGAACCCCAGATAGGGCAGTATTTT
TRBJ1-2	NA	NA	TRBV7-9	CASSSPGRGWGYTF	TGTGCCAGCAGCTCCCCAGGTCGGGGATGGGGCTACACCTTC
TRBJ2-5	NA	NA	TRBV25-1	CASSDDRGGQETQYF	TGTGCCAGCAGCGATGACAGAGGGGGACAAGAGACCCAGTACTTC
TRBJ2-7	NA	NA	TRBV4-3	CASSQEWGLEQYF	TGCGCCAGCAGCCAAGAGTGGGGACTCGAGCAGTACTTC
TRBJ2-4	once	NA	TRBV30	CAWSVGTAKNIQYF	TGTGCCTGGAGTGTAGGTACGGCCAAAAACATTCAGTACTTC
TRBJ2-1	few	TRBD1	TRBV2	CASRRTGAELSSNEQFF	TGTGCCAGCAGAAGGACAGGGGCCGAATTGTCTTCCAATGAGCAGTTCTTC
TRBJ2-7	NA	NA	TRBV11-3	CASSLGLNYEQYF	TGTGCCAGCAGCTTAGGACTGAACTACGAGCAGTACTTC
TRBJ2-1	once	TRBD2	TRBV30	CAWSRTSGGSEQFF	TGTGCCTGGAGTAGAACTAGCGGGGGATCTGAGCAGTTCTTC